The subject of this entry is one T cell receptor (beta chain). TCRdb reprocessed the PCR reads via MiXCR and lists one record per CDR3 protein. The data hold under 800,000 distinct CDR3 sequences, with less than 30% observed a single time. Germline-derived CDR1 and CDR2 are LGHNA and YSLEER. V was clipped by 3 bases and J by 3 bases; unmatched bases: 2. The CDR3 runs 15 residues. This sample was included in a study of molecular identifiers for immune sequencing clone quantification. The sequenced sample was naive CD8+ T cells from blood, with Jurkat cell RNA spiked in. Noted subset: FACS-sorted CD8+CD4-CCR7+CD45RA+ naive T cells. The chain has TRBV4-3 and TRBJ2-1, with TRBD1 identical over 10 bases. This clonotype was sampled from a human donor in good health. Some libraries in this study had Jurkat cell RNA spiked in. The CDR3 loop is CASSQGDRGYNEQFF. CDR3 sequence (DNA): TGCGCCAGCAGCCAGGGGGACAGGGGCTACAATGAGCAGTTCTTC.